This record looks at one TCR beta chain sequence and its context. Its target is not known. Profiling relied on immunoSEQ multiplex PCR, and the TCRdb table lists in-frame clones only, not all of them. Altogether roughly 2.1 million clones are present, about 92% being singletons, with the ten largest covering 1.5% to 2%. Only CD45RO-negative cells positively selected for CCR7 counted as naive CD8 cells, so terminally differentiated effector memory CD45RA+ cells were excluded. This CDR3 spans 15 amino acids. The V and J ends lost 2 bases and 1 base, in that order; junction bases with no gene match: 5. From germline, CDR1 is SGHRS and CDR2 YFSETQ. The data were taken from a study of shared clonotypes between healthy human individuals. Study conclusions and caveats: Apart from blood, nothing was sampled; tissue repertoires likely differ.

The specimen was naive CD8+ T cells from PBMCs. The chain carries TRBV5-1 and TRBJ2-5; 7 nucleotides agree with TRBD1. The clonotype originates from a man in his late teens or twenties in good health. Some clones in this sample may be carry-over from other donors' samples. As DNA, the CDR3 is TGCGCCAGCAGCTTTGAACAGGGGACCCAAGAGACCCAGTACTTC. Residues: CASSFEQGTQETQYF. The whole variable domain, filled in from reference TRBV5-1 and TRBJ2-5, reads KAGVTQTPRYLIKTRGQQVTLSCSPISGHRSVSWYQQTPGQGLQFLFEYFSETQRNKGNFPGRFSGRQFSNSRSEMNVSTLELGDSALYLCASSFEQGTQETQYFGPGTRLLVL.